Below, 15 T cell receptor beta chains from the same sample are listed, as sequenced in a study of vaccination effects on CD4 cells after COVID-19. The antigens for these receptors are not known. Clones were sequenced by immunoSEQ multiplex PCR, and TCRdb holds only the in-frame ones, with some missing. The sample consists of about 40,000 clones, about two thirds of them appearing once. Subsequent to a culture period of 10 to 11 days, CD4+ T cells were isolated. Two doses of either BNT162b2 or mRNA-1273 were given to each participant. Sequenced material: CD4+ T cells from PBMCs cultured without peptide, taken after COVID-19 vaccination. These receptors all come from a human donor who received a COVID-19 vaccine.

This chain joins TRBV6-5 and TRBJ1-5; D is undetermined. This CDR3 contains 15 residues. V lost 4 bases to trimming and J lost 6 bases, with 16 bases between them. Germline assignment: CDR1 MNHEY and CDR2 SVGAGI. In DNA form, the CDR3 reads TGTGCCAGCAGTTTCGGGGTGTCGATTAGTCAGCCCCAGCATTTT. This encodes CASSFGVSISQPQHF.

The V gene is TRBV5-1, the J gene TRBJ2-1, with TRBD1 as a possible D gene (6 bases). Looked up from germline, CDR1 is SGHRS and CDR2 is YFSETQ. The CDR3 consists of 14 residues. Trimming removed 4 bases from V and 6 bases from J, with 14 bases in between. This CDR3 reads CASSQLRTANEQFF. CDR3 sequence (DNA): TGCGCCAGCAGCCAACTCAGGACAGCCAATGAGCAGTTCTTC. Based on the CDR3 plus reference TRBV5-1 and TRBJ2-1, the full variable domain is KAGVTQTPRYLIKTRGQQVTLSCSPISGHRSVSWYQQTPGQGLQFLFEYFSETQRNKGNFPGRFSGRQFSNSRSEMNVSTLELGDSALYLCASSQLRTANEQFFGPGTRLTVL.

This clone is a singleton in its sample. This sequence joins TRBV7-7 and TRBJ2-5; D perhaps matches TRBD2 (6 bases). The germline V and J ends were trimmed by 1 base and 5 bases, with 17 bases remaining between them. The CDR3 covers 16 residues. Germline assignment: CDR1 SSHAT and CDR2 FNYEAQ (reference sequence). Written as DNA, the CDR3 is TGTGCCAGCAGCTTAGGAGGAGGGATGGGAAGGGAGACCCAGTACTTC. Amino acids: CASSLGGGMGRETQYF.

CDR3 coding DNA: TGTGCCAGCAACCGGGGAAACTATGGCTACACCTTC. Its translation is CASNRGNYGYTF. The rearrangement uses TRBV11-3 and TRBJ1-2; D not certain. Looked up from germline, CDR1 is SGHNT and CDR2 is YENEEA. V lost 7 bases and J 2 bases, leaving 8 bases between the germline ends. CDR3 length equals 12 residues.

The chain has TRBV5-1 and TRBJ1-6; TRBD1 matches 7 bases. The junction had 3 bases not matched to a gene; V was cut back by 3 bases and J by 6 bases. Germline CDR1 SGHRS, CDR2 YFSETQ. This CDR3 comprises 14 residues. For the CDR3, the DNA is TGCGCCAGCAGCTCGGGGGACAGTAATTCACCCCTCCACTTT. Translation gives CASSSGDSNSPLHF.

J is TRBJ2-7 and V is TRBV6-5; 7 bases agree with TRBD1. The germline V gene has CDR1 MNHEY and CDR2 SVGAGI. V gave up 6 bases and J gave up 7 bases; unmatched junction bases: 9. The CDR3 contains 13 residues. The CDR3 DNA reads TGTGCCAGCAGCACCGGGACAGTTACGGAGCAGTACTTC. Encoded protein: CASSTGTVTEQYF.

The CDR3 DNA reads TGTGCCAGCAGTAAAGGACAGAACACAGCTGGGGCCAACGTCCTGACTTTC. Protein: CASSKGQNTAGANVLTF. This chain uses TRBV6-1 with TRBJ2-6, with a weak D call TRBD1 (6 bases). Deletions cut 5 bases from V and 2 bases from J, with 16 bases between. The CDR3 is 17 residues long. Germline lookup yields CDR1 MNHNS and CDR2 SASEGT.

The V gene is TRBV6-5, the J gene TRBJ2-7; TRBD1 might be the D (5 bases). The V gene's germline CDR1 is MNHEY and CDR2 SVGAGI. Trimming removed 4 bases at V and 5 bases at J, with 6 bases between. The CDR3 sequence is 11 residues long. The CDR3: CASSSRDEQYF. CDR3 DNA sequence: TGTGCCAGCAGTTCCAGGGACGAGCAGTACTTC.

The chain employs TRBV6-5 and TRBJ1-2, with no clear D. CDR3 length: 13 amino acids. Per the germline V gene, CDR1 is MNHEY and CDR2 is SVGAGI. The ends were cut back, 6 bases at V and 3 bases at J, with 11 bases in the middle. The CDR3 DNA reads TGTGCCAGCAGAGTTGCGGCGTACTATGGCTACACCTTC. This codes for CASRVAAYYGYTF.

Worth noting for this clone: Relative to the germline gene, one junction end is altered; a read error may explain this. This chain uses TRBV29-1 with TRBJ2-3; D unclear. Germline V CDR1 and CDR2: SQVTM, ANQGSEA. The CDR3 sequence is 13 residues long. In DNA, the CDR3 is TGCAGCGTCGAAGGATCTAGCACAGATACGCAGTATTTT. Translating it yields CSVEGSSTDTQYF.

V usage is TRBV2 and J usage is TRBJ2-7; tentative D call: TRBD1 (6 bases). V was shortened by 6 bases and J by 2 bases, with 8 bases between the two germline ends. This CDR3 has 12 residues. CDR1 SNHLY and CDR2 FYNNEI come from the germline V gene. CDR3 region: CASRDSAYEQYF. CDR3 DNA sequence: TGTGCCAGCAGGGACAGTGCCTACGAGCAGTACTTC.

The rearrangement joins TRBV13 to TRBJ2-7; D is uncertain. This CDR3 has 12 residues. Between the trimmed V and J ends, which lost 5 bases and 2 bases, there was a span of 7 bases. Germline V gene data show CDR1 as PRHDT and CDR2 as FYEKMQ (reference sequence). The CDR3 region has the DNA TGTGCCAGCAGCCGACGAACCTACGAGCAGTACTTC. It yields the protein CASSRRTYEQYF. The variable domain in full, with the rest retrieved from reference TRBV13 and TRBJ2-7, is AAGVIQSPRHLIKEKRETATLKCYPIPRHDTVYWYQQGPGQDPQFLISFYEKMQSDKGSIPDRFSAQQFSDYHSELNMSSLELGDSALYFCASSRRTYEQYFGPGTRLTVT.

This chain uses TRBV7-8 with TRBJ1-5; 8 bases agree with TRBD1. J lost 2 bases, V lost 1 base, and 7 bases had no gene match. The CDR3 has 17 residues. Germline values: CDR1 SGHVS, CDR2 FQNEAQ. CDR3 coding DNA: TGTGCCAGCAGCTTAGGCCCCGGACAGGGAGGCAATCAGCCCCAGCATTTT. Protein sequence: CASSLGPGQGGNQPQHF.

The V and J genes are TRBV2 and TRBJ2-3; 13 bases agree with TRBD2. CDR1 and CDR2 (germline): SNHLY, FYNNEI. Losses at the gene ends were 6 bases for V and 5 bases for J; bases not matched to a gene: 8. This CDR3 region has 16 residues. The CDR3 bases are TGTGCCAGCAGACCAGGGACTAGCGGGATCCTAGATACGCAGTATTTT. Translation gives CASRPGTSGILDTQYF.

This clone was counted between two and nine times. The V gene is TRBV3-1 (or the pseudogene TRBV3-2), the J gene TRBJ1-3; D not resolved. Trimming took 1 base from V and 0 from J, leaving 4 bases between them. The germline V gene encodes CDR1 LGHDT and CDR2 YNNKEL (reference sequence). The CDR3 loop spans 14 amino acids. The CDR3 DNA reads TGTGCCAGCAGCCAAGGAGTCTCTGGAAACACCATATATTTT. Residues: CASSQGVSGNTIYF.